This TCR beta chain appears in the sequencing data of a study of T cell responses to AZD1222 COVID-19 vaccine. The CDR3 runs to 15 residues. V shed 4 bases and J shed 6 bases, with 16 bases lying between them. The germline V gene encodes CDR1 MNHEY and CDR2 SVGAGI. In the case of this clone: What it recognizes is unknown.

Study findings and constraints: Nearly half of unique spike-specific TCRs reportedly avoided B.1.351 and B.1.1.7 mutated regions.

Profiled with immunoSEQ multiplex PCR; TCRdb holds only in-frame clones, not every one. The table shows approximately 150,000 clones, with more than 90% occurring only once. The rearrangement links TRBV6-5 to TRBJ1-5; D not resolved. Sequenced material: peripheral blood, taken on day 0 of AZD1222 vaccination. This TCR was sampled from an adult in good health. CDR3 loop: CASSSRSSRSQPQHF. The CDR3 nucleotides are TGTGCCAGCAGTTCCAGGTCCTCCCGGAGTCAGCCCCAGCATTTT.